The TCR beta chain under discussion was sequenced for a study of cytomegalovirus exposure and HLA in healthy donors. Study information: The early release's HLA-typed donors yielded tens of millions of unique TCRs.

This clone was seen only once. PCR used 60 Vbeta primers and 13 Jbeta primers. The assay was immunoSEQ multiplex PCR, and TCRdb's table has in-frame clones only and misses some. The sample carries 120,000 to 150,000 clones, about four fifths recorded once. Sequences were obtained from PBMCs. The receptor was isolated from a man aged 35-49 years in good health and CMV-seropositive.

The CDR3 nucleotides are TGTGCCAGCTCACCACGGTCCGAGGTAGCGGGGACTGAAGCTTTCTTT. Its translation is CASSPRSEVAGTEAFF. V is TRBV18 and J is TRBJ1-1; D gene uncertain. Germline-derived CDR1 and CDR2 are KGHSH and LQKENI. Deletions cut 1 base from V and 5 bases from J, with 17 bases between. The CDR3 sequence is 16 residues long.